The next 14 T cell receptor beta chains were all read from a single sample in a study of T cells in Graves' hyperthyroidism and ophthalmopathy. RNA transcripts yielded amplified TCR beta CDR3 regions. The TCR CDR3 was amplified in a first-round RT-PCR using the HTBI primer set. TCRdb reprocessed the multiplex PCR reads via MiXCR and lists one record per CDR3 protein. This sample yields about 250,000 distinct CDR3 sequences, of which almost 25% are seen a single time; roughly 32% belongs to the top ten. Material for sequencing was blood. The receptors come from a woman aged 40-49 years with Graves' ophthalmopathy.

This clonotype has at least ten counts. The V call is TRBV10-3, the J call TRBJ2-7, with D perhaps assigned TRBD1 or TRBD2 (5 bases each). Germline V gene data show CDR1 as ENHRY and CDR2 as SYGVKD. With 6 bases removed from V and 2 bases from J, the gap between germline ends came to 8 bases. This CDR3 comprises 12 residues. DNA for the CDR3: TGTGCCATCAGGGGGGTTGCCTACGAGCAGTACTTC. Its protein is CAIRGVAYEQYF.

This clonotype was counted ten times or more. This sequence joins TRBV7-2 and TRBJ2-7; the D call may be TRBD1 or TRBD2 (6 bases each). Germline loops: CDR1 SGHTA, CDR2 FQGNSA. The CDR3 spans 14 residues. The V and J ends lost 4 bases and 2 bases respectively, with 12 bases between them. The CDR3 reads CASSSSRGAYEQYF. The CDR3 DNA reads TGTGCCAGCAGCTCCTCAAGGGGGGCCTACGAGCAGTACTTC.

A few counts support this clonotype. The chain links TRBV7-8 to TRBJ2-7; weak D call: TRBD1 (6 bases). CDR1 and CDR2 (germline): SGHVS, FQNEAQ. The CDR3 runs 13 residues. Trimming pared 6 bases from V and 6 bases from J, leaving 15 bases between. The CDR3 nucleotides are TGTGCCAGCAGTCGTTCACAGGGAAGCGAGCAGTACTTC. This encodes CASSRSQGSEQYF.

The chain recombines TRBV29-1 with TRBJ1-2; weak D call: TRBD1 (6 bases). V was shortened by 5 bases and J by 6 bases, with 16 bases between the two germline ends. This CDR3 is 13 amino acids long. Germline CDR1 is SQVTM and CDR2 is ANQGSEA. The CDR3 DNA is TGCAGCGTTATGACAGGTTTATCCAATGGCTACACCTTC. Translation: CSVMTGLSNGYTF.

There are many counts of this clonotype. CDR3 sequence: CSVDRRGDTGELFF. The CDR3 DNA reads as TGCAGCGTTGATCGCAGGGGAGACACCGGGGAGCTGTTTTTT. The genes are TRBV29-1 and TRBJ2-2; D may be TRBD1 (6 bases). The CDR3 extends over 14 amino acids. The V end lost 3 bases, the J end lost 3 bases, and 11 bases lay between the germline ends. Germline values: CDR1 SQVTM, CDR2 ANQGSEA.

The chain is built from TRBV20-1 and TRBJ2-7; 9 bases align to TRBD1. Germline V gives CDR1 DFQATT, CDR2 SNEGSKA (reference sequence). The CDR3 covers 15 residues. Trimming took 5 bases from V and 1 from J; bases not matched to a gene: 9. The CDR3, as DNA: TGCAGTGCTCCGAGTTCTGGGACAGGGTCCTACGAGCAGTACTTC. This translates into CSAPSSGTGSYEQYF.

Ten or more counts support this clonotype. V gene TRBV2 combines with J gene TRBJ1-2, with D possibly being TRBD1 (6 bases). Germline V gene sequence: CDR1 SNHLY, CDR2 FYNNEI. This CDR3 contains 13 residues. V was cut by 7 bases and J by 3 bases, with 12 bases left in between. CDR3 coding DNA: TGTGCCAGCATTGGAGGGGGACACTATGGCTACACCTTC. Its protein is CASIGGGHYGYTF.

This clonotype has a count of ten or more. The DNA of the CDR3 is TGTGCCATCAAAGGGCTAGCGGGAGCCACCGGGGAGCTGTTTTTT. Translation: CAIKGLAGATGELFF. The chain uses TRBV10-3 and TRBJ2-2; 10 bases match TRBD2. The CDR3 covers 15 residues. After removal of 7 bases from V and 4 bases from J, the junction contained 6 bases not matched to a gene. Germline V lookup: CDR1 ENHRY, CDR2 SYGVKD.

This clonotype was observed at least ten times. The chain carries TRBV28 and TRBJ2-2; D unclear. The CDR3 runs 14 residues. Trimming removed 6 bases from V and 0 bases from J, with 8 bases in between. Germline V gene sequence: CDR1 MDHEN, CDR2 SYDVKM. The CDR3 loop reads CASRDGSNTGELFF. The CDR3 DNA reads as TGTGCCAGCAGGGACGGATCGAACACCGGGGAGCTGTTTTTT.

The table lists this clonotype with many counts. The chain carries TRBV6-1 and TRBJ2-7; D ambiguous. The CDR3 runs to 12 residues. The germline V gene encodes CDR1 MNHNS and CDR2 SASEGT. The germline V and J ends were trimmed by 3 bases and 4 bases, with 7 bases remaining between them. CDR3 loop: CASSDMGYEQYF. CDR3 DNA: TGTGCCAGCAGTGACATGGGATACGAGCAGTACTTC.

This clonotype appeared many times. The V call is TRBV20-1, the J call TRBJ2-7; no definite D call. The V end was cut by 6 bases, the J end by 0 bases, with 15 bases between. The CDR3 is made up of 14 amino acids. CDR1 and CDR2 (germline): DFQATT, SNEGSKA (reference sequence). The CDR3 DNA sequence: TGCAGTGCCAAAGACCAGACCAGCTCCTACGAGCAGTACTTC. It codes for CSAKDQTSSYEQYF.

V is TRBV28 and J is TRBJ1-5, with 12 nucleotides matching TRBD1. Germline lookup yields CDR1 MDHEN and CDR2 SYDVKM. This CDR3 spans 17 amino acids. The V segment lost 3 bases and the J segment 3 bases; nucleotides outside the gene matches: 6. The CDR3 DNA is TGTGCCAGCAGTTTTTCCGGGACAGGGGGCCACAATCAGCCCCAGCATTTT. Amino acids: CASSFSGTGGHNQPQHF.

This clonotype was seen at least ten times. This sequence joins TRBV19 and TRBJ1-2, with 11 bases fitting TRBD1. V was clipped by 7 bases and J by 7 bases; unmatched bases: 5. Germline V gene sequence: CDR1 LNHDA, CDR2 SQIVND (reference sequence). This CDR3 is 13 amino acids long. For the CDR3, the DNA is TGTGCCAGTACCGGACAGGGGGCGTTTGGCTACACCTTC. Translating gives CASTGQGAFGYTF.

This clonotype was picked up one time. Its ends do not fully match the called genes, so a read error is possible. The chain uses TRBV28 and TRBJ2-5, with TRBD1 as a possible D gene (6 bases). Germline assignment: CDR1 MDHEN and CDR2 SYDVKM. The CDR3 has 11 residues. The DNA of the CDR3 is TGTGCCAGCAGTTTTGGACAGAGCCAGTATTTC. Its translation: CASSFGQSQYF. Using reference TRBV28 and TRBJ2-5 for the parts outside the CDR3, the full variable domain is DVKVTQSSRYLVKRTGEKVFLECVQDMDHENMFWYRQDPGLGLRLIYFSYDVKMKEKGDIPEGYSVSREKKERFSLILESASTNQTSMYLCASSFGQSQYFGPGTRLLVL.